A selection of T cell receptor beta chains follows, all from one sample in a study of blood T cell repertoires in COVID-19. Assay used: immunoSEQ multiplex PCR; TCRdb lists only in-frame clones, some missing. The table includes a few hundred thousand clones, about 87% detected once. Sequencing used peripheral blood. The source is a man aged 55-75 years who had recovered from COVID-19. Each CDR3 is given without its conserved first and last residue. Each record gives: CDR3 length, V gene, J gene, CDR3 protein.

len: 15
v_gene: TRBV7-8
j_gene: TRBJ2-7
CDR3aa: ASSPYHGRVGDFEQY

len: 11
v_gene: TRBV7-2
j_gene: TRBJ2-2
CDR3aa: ASSVIQGGELF

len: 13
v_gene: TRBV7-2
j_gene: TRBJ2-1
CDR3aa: ASSLAVRGRNEQF

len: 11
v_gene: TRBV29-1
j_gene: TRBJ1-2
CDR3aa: SVAQGANYGYT

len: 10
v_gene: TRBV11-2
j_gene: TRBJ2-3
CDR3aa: ASSPVTDTQY

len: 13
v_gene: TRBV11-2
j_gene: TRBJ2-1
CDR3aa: ASSLLDRGGDEQF

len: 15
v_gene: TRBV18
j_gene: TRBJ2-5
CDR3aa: ASSPLSRGGQQETQY

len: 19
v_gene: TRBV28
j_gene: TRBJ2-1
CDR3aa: ASNFILSGTGGPSSYNEQF

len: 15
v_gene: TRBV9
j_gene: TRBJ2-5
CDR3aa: ASSVGLAGVFQETQY

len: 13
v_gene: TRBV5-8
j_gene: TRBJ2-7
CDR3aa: ASSPGQGLTYEQY

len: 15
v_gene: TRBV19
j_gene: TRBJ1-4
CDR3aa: ASSIGTGVATNEKLF

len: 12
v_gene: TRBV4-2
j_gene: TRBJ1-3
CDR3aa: ASSQEGGGNTIY

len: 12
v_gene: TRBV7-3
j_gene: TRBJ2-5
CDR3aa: ASSLAGRHETQY

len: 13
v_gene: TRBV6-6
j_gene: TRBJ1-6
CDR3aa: ASTPWGTGGHLLH

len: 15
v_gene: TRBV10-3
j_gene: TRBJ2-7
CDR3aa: AISESKAGQGGREQY

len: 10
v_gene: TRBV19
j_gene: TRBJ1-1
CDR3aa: ASGQRDTEAF

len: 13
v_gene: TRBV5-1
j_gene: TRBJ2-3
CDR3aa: ASNVDRTSTDTQY

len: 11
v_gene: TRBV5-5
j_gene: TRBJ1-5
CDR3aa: ASSLERYQPQH

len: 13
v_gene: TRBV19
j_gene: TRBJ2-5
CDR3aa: ASSMPGGRVETQY

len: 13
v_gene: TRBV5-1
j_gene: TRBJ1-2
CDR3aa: ASSFEGQTNYGYT

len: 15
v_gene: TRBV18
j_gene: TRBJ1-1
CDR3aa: ASSDLWAGGQNTEAF

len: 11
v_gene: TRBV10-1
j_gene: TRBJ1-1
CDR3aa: ASSGAQGTEAF

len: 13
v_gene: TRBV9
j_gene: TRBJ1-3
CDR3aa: ASSVLGDSGNTIY

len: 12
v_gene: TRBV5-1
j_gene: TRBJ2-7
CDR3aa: ASSLSGVSYEQY

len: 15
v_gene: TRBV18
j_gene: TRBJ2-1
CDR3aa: ASSPPIAGGAYNEQF

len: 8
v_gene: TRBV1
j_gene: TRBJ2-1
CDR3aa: TSSRDEQF

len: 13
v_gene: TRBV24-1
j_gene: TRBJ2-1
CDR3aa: ATSGGGSSYNEQF

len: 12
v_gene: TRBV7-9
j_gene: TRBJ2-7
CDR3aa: ASSATGTPYEQY

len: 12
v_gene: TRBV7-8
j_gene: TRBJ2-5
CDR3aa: ASSPTGGKETQY

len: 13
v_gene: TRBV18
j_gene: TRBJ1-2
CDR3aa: ASQPPTGQHYGYT

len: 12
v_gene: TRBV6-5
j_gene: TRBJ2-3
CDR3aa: ASSSSGGAGTQY

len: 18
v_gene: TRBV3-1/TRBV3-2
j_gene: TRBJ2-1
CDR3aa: ASSQPKESSGGSSYNEQF

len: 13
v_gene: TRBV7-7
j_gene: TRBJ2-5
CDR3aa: ASSRAGDRQETQY

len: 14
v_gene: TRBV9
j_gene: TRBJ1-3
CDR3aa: ASSSNRGQGGNTIY

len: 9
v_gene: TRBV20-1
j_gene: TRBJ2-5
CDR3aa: SASPDREEY

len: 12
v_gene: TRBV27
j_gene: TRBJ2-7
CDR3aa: ASSSTRDSYEQY

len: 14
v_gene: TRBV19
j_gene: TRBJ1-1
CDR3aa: ASSPRDKGQPKEAF

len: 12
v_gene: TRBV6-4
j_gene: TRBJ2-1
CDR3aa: ASSPGLASNEQF

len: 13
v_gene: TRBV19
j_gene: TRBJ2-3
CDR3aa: ASSVQGGGGPTQY

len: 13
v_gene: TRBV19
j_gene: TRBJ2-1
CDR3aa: ASSIGAGGHNEQF

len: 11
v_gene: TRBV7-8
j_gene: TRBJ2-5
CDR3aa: ASSLVSRETQY